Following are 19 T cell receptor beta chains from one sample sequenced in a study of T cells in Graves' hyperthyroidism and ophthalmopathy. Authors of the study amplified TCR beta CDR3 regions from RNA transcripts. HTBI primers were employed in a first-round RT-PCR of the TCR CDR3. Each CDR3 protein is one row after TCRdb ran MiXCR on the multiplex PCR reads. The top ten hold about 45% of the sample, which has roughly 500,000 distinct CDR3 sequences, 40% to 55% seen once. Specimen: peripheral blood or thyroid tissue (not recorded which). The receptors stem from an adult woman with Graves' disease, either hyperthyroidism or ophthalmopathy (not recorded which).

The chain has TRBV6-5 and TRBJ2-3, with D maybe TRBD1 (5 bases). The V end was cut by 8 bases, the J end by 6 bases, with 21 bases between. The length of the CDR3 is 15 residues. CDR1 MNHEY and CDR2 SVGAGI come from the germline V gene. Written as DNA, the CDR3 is TGTGCCAGCCGGTTGGACATTTCGAACACCGATACGCAGTATTTT. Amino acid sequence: CASRLDISNTDTQYF.

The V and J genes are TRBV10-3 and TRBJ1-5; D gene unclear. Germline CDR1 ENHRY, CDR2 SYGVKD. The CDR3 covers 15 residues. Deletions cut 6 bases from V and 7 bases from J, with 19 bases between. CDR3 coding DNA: TGTGCCATCAGGGACCTGTGGGGTGCCGACCAGCCCCAGCATTTT. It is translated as CAIRDLWGADQPQHF.

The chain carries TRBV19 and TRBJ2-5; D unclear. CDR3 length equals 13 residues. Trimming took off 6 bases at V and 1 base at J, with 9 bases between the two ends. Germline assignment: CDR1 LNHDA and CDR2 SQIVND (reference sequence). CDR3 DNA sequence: TGTGCCAGTAGGAAGCTAAGCCAAGAGACCCAGTACTTC. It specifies CASRKLSQETQYF.

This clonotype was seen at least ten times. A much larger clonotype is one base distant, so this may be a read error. CDR3 protein: CASSYVETQYF. The CDR3 DNA is TGTGCCAGCAGTTACGTGGAGACCCAGTACTTC. The gene calls are TRBV6-2 or TRBV6-3 and TRBJ2-5; D gene uncertain. V was shortened by 2 bases and J by 5 bases, with 3 bases between the two germline ends. CDR1 is MNHEY and CDR2 is SVGEGT in the germline V gene. CDR3 length: 11 residues.

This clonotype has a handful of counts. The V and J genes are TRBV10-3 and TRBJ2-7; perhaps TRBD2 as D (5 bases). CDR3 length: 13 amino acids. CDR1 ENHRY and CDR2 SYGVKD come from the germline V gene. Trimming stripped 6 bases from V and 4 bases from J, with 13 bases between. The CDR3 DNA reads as TGTGCCATCAGCGACGTTAGGGAGTACGAGCAGTACTTC. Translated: CAISDVREYEQYF.

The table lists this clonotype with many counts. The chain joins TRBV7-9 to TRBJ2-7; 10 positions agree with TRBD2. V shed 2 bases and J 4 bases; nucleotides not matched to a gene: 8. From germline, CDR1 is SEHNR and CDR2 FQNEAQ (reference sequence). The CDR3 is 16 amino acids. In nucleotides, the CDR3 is TGTGCCAGCAGCTTAACTAGCGGGAAGGCGGGTTACGAGCAGTACTTC. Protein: CASSLTSGKAGYEQYF.

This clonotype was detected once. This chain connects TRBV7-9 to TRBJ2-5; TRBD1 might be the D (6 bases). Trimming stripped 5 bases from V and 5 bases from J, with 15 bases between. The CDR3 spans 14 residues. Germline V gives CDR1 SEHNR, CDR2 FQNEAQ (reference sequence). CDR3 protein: CASSPPQGWETQYF. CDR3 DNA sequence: TGTGCCAGCAGCCCCCCACAGGGCTGGGAGACCCAGTACTTC. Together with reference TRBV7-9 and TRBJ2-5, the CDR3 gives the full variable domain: DTGVSQNPRHKITKRGQNVTFRCDPISEHNRLYWYRQTLGQGPEFLTYFQNEAQLEKSRLLSDRFSAERPKGSFSTLEIQRTEQGDSAMYLCASSPPQGWETQYFGPGTRLLVL.

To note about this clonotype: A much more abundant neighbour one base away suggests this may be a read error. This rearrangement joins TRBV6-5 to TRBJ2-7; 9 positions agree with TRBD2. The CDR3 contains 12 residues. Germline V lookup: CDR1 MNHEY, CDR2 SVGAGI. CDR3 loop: CASSGRSYERYF. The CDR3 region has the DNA TGTGCCAGTAGCGGGAGAAGCTACGAGCGGTACTTC.

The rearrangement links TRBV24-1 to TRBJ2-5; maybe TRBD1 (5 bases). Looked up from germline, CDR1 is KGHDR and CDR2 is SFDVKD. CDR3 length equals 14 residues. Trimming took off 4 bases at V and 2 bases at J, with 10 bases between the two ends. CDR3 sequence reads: CATSDTGLQETQYF. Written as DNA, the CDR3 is TGTGCCACCAGTGACACAGGATTGCAAGAGACCCAGTACTTC.

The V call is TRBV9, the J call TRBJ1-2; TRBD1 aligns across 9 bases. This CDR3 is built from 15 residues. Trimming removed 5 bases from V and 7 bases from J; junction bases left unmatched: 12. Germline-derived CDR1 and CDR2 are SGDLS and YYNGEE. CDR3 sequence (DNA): TGTGCCAGCAGTCATAAGGGACAGGGCCGCGGTGGCTACACCTTC. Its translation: CASSHKGQGRGGYTF.

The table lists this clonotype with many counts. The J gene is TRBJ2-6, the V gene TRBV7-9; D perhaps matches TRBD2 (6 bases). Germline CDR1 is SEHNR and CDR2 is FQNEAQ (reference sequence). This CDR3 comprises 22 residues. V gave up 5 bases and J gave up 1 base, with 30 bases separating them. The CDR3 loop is CASSPGSFSRPGLSSGANVLTF. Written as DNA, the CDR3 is TGTGCCAGCAGCCCAGGTTCCTTTTCCAGACCGGGACTTTCATCTGGGGCCAACGTCCTGACTTTC.

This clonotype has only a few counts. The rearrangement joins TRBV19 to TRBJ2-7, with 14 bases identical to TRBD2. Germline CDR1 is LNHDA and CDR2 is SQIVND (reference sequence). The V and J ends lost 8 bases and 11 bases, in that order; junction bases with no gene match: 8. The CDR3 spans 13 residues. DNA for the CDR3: TGTGCCAGTGCCGGGACTAGCGGGAGCCAGGAGTACTTC. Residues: CASAGTSGSQEYF.

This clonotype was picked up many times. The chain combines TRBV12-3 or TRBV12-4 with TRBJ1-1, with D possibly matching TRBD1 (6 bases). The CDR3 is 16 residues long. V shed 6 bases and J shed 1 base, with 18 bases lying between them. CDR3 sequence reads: CASSPSGQPGNTEAFF. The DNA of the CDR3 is TGTGCCAGCAGCCCTTCCGGACAGCCAGGGAACACTGAAGCTTTCTTT.

This CDR3 reads CASSYGRKSNQPQHF. The CDR3 bases are TGTGCCAGCAGTTACGGACGAAAAAGCAATCAGCCCCAGCATTTT. V and J are TRBV12-3 or TRBV12-4 and TRBJ1-5; D remains ambiguous. V was cut by 4 bases and J by 1 base, with 11 bases left in between. The CDR3 consists of 15 residues.

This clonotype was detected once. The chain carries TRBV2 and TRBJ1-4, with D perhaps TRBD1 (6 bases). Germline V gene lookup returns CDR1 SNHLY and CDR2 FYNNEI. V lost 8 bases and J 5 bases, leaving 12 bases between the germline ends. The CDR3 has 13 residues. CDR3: CASRDIINEKLFF. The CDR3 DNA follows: TGTGCCAGCCGGGACATAATCAATGAAAAACTGTTTTTT.

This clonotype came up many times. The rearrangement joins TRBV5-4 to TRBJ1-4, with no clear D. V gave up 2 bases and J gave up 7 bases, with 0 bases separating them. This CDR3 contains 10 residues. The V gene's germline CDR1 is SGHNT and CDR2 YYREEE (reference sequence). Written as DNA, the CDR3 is TGTGCCAGCAGCTTTGAAAAACTGTTTTTT. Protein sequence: CASSFEKLFF.

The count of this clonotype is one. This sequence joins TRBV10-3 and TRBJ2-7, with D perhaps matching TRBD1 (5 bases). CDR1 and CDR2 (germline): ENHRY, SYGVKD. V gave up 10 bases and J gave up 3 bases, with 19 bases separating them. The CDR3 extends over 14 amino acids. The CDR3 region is CATRPDKGGYEQYF. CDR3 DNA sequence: TGTGCCACCCGACCGGACAAGGGCGGCTACGAGCAGTACTTC.

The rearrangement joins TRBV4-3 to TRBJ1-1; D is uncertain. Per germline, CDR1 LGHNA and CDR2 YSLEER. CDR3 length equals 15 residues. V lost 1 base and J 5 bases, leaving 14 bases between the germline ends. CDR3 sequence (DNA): TGCGCCAGCAGCCAAGTGGCAGAAGAGAGGACTGAAGCTTTCTTT. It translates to CASSQVAEERTEAFF.

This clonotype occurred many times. CDR3 coding DNA: TGTGCCAGCAGCTTTTCGGAGGGCACTGAAGCTTTCTTT. This gives the protein CASSFSEGTEAFF. The chain employs TRBV7-3 and TRBJ1-1, with unresolved D. CDR1 and CDR2 (germline): SGHTA, FQGTGA. Between the trimmed V and J ends, which lost 3 bases and 4 bases, there was a span of 9 bases. CDR3 length: 13 amino acids.